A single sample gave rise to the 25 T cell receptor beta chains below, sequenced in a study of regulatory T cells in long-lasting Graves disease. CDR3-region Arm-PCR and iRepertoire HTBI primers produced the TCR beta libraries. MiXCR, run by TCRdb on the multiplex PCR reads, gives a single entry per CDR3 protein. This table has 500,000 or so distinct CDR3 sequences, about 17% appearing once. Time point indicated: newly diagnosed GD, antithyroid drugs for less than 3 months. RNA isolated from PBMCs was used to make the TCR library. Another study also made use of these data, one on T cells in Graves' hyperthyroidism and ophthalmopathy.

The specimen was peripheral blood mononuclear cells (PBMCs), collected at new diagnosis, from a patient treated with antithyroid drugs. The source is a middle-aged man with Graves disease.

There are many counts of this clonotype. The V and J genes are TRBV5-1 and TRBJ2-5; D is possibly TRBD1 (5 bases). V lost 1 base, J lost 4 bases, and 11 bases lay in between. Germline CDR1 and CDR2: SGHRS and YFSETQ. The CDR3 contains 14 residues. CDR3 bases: TGCGCCAGCAGCTTGACTGGGCAGGGAGAGACCCAGTACTTC. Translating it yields CASSLTGQGETQYF.

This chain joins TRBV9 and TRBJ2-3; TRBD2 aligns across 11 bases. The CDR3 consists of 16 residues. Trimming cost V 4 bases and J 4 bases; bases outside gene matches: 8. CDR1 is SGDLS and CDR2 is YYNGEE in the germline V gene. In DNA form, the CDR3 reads TGTGCCAGCAGCTCATTAGCGGGAGGGCCGGCAGATACGCAGTATTTT. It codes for CASSSLAGGPADTQYF.

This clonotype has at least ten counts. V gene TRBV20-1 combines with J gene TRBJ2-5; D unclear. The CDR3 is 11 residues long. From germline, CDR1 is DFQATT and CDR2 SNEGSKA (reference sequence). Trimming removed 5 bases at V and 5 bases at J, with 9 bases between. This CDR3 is CSALGIETQYF. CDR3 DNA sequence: TGCAGTGCTCTAGGGATTGAGACCCAGTACTTC.

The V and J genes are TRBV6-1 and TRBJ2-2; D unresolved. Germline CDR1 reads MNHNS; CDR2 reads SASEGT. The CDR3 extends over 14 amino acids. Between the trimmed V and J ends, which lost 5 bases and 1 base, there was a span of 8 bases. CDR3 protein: CASSYFLNTGELFF. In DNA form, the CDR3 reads TGTGCCAGCAGTTACTTTTTGAACACCGGGGAGCTGTTTTTT.

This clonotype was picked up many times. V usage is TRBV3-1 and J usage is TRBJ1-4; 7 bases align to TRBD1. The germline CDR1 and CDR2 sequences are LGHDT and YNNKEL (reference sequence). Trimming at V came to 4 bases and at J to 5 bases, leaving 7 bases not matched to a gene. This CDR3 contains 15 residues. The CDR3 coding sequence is TGTGCCAGCAGCCCGCACAGGGGTTGGAATGAAAAACTGTTTTTT. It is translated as CASSPHRGWNEKLFF.

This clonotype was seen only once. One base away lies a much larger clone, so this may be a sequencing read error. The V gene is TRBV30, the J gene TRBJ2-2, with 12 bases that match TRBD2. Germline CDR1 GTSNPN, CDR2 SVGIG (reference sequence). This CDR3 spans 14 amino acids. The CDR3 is CARSVLAGGGELFF. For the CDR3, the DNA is TGTGCCCGGAGTGTACTAGCGGGAGGCGGGGAGCTGTTTTTT. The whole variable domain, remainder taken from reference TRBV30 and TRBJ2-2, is SQTIHQWPATLVQPVGSPLSLECTVEGTSNPNLYWYRQAAGRGLQLLFYSVGIGQISSEVPQNLSASRPQDRQFILSSKKLLLSDSGFYLCARSVLAGGGELFFGEGSRLTVL.

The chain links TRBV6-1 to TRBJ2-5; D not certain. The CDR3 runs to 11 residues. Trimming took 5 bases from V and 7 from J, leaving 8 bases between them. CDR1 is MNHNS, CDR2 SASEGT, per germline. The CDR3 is CASSPSSTQYF. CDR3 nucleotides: TGTGCCAGCAGTCCTTCATCGACCCAGTACTTC.

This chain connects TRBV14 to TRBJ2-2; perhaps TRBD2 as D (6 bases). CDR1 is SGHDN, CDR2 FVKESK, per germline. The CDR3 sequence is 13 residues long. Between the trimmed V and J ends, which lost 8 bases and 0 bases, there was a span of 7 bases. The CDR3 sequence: CASGTSNTGELFF. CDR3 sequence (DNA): TGTGCCAGCGGGACTTCGAACACCGGGGAGCTGTTTTTT.

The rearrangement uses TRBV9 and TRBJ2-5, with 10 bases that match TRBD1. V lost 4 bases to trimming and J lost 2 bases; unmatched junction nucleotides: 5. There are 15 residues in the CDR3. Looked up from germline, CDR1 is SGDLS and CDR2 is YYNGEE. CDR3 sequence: CASSFGQGDQETQYF. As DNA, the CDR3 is TGTGCCAGCAGCTTCGGACAGGGGGATCAAGAGACCCAGTACTTC.

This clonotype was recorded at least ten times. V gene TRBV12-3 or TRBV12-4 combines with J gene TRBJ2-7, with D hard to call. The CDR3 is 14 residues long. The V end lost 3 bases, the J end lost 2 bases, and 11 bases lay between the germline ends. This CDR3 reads CASSFGANTYEQYF. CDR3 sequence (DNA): TGTGCCAGCAGTTTCGGTGCCAACACCTACGAGCAGTACTTC.

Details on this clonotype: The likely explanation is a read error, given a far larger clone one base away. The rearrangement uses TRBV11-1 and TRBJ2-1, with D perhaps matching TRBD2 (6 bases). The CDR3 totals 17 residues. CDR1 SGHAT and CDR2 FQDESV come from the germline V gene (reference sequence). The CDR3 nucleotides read TGTGCCAGCAGCTTAGATCGTCGAGCGGGCTCCTACAATGGGCAGTTCTTC. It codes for CASSLDRRAGSYNGQFF.

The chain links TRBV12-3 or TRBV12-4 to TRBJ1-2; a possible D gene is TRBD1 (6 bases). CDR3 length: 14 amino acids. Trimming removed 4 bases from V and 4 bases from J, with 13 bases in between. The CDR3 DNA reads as TGTGCCAGCAGTTCGGCGTCAGGGGTCTATGGCTACACCTTC. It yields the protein CASSSASGVYGYTF.

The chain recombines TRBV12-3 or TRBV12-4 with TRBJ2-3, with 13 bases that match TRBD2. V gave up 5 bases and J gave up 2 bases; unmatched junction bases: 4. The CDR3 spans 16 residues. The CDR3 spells CASSRGLAGNTDTQYF. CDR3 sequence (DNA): TGTGCCAGCAGTAGGGGACTAGCGGGAAACACAGATACGCAGTATTTT.

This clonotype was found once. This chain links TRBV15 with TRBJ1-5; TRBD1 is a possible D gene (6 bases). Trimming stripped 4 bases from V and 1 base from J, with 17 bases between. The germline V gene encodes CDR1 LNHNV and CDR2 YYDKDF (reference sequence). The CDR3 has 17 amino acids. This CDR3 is CATSTLGGAWSNQPQHF. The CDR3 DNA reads TGTGCCACCAGCACCTTGGGGGGGGCTTGGAGCAATCAGCCCCAGCATTTT. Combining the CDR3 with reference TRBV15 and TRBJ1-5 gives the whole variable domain DAMVIQNPRYQVTQFGKPVTLSCSQTLNHNVMYWYQQKSSQAPKLLFHYYDKDFNNEADTPDNFQSRRPNTSFCFLDIRSPGLGDTAMYLCATSTLGGAWSNQPQHFGDGTRLSIL.

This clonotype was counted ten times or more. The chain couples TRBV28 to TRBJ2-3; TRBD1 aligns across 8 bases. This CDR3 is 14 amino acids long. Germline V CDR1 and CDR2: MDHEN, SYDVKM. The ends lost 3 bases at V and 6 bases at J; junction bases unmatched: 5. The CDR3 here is CASSLGQVGDTQYF. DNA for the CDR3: TGTGCCAGCAGTTTGGGACAGGTGGGGGATACGCAGTATTTT.

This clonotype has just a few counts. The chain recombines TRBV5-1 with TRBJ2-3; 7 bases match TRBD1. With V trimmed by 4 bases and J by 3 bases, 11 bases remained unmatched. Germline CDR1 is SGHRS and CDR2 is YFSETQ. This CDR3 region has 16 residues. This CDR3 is CASSSKQGFGTDTQYF. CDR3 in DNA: TGCGCCAGCAGCAGCAAACAGGGGTTTGGTACAGATACGCAGTATTTT.

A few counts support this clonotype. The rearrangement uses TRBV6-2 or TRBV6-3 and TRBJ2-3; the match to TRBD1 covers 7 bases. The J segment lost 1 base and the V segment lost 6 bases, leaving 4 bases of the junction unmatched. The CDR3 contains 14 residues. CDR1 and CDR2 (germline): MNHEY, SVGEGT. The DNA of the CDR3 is TGTGCCAGCAGCGGACAGGACCGCACAGATACGCAGTATTTT. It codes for CASSGQDRTDTQYF.

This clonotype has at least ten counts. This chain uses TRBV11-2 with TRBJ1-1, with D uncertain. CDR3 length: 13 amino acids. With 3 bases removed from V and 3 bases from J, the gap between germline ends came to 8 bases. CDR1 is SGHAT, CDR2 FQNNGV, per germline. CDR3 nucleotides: TGTGCCAGCAGCTTTTGGTTTTACACTGAAGCTTTCTTT. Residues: CASSFWFYTEAFF.

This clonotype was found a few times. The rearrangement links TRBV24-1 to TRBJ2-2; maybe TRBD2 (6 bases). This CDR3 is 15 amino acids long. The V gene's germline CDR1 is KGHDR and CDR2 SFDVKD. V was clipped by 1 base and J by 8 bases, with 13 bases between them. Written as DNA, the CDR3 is TGTGCCACCAGTGATTTCTCGGGGGAGAGTGGGGAGCTGTTTTTT. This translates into CATSDFSGESGELFF.

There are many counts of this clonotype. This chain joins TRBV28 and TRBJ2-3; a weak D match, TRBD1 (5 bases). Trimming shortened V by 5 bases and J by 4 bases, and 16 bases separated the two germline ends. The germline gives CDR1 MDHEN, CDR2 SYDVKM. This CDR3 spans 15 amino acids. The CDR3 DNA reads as TGTGCCAGCAGTGCTCAGGGAAGAGGTGCAGATACGCAGTATTTT. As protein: CASSAQGRGADTQYF.

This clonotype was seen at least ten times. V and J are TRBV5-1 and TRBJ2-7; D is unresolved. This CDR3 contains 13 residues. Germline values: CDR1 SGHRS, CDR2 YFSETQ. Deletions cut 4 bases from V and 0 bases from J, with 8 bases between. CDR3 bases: TGCGCCAGCAGCCCCGAAAGCTCCTACGAGCAGTACTTC. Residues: CASSPESSYEQYF.

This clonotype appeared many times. CDR3 in DNA: TGTGCCAGCAGCTCGGACAGGGGGGGGTCCTACGAGCAGTACTTC. Residues: CASSSDRGGSYEQYF. The V and J genes are TRBV7-9 and TRBJ2-7, with 10 bases matching TRBD1. Per germline, CDR1 SEHNR and CDR2 FQNEAQ (reference sequence). The CDR3 totals 15 residues. Trimming at V came to 4 bases and at J to 1 base, leaving 4 bases not matched to a gene.

The CDR3, as DNA: TGCAGTGCCCCCCTGGCGGGAGGGACTTACAATGAGCAGTTCTTC. Protein sequence: CSAPLAGGTYNEQFF. This rearrangement joins TRBV20-1 to TRBJ2-1; 9 nucleotides match TRBD2. V shed 6 bases, J shed 4 bases, and the junction held 10 bases outside the gene matches. From germline, CDR1 is DFQATT and CDR2 SNEGSKA (reference sequence). This CDR3 is 15 amino acids long.

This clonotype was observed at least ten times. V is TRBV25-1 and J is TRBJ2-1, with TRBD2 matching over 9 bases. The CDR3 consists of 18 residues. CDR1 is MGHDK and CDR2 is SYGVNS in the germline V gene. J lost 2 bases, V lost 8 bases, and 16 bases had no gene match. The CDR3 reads CASAQGVRLADPYNEQFF. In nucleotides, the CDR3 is TGTGCCAGCGCGCAGGGGGTCCGACTAGCGGATCCCTACAATGAGCAGTTCTTC.

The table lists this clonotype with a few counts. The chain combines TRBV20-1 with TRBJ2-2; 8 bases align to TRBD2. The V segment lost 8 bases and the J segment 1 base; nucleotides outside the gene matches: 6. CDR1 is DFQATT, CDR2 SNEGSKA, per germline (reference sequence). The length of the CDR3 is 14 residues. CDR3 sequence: CSSAGVLNTGELFF. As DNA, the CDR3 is TGCAGTTCAGCGGGGGTTTTGAACACCGGGGAGCTGTTTTTT.